Listed below are T cell receptor beta chains from one sample, sequenced in a study of blood T cell repertoires in COVID-19. Clones were sequenced by immunoSEQ multiplex PCR, and TCRdb holds only the in-frame ones, with some missing. The sample lists a few hundred thousand clones, roughly 84% occurring once. Sequenced input: peripheral blood. The source of these receptors is a woman aged 18 to 35 with acute or convalescent COVID-19. Both conserved end residues are part of each CDR3.

v_call: TRBV19; cdr3_aa: CASSRGFWSNQPQHF
v_call: TRBV27; cdr3_aa: CASSFGTGKGRRFYEQYF
v_call: TRBV7-3; cdr3_aa: CASSFRRNSNEQFF
v_call: TRBV9; cdr3_aa: CASSVKIREADTQYF
v_call: TRBV24-1; cdr3_aa: CATSDVRDRGRADTQYF
v_call: TRBV18; cdr3_aa: CASSVNAGTSGIRIHEQYF
v_call: TRBV28; cdr3_aa: CASSSYGRAPYNEQFF
v_call: TRBV20-1; cdr3_aa: CSASARVGQPQHF
v_call: TRBV14; cdr3_aa: CASSQWREWQETQYF
v_call: TRBV13; cdr3_aa: CASSLGGLRNTGELFF
v_call: TRBV18; cdr3_aa: CASSLEVYNEQFF
v_call: TRBV28; cdr3_aa: CASSVGQALSGNTIYF
v_call: TRBV12-3/TRBV12-4; cdr3_aa: CASTVDSSYGYTF
v_call: TRBV11-2; cdr3_aa: CASSDGGGLSEKLFF
v_call: TRBV6-5; cdr3_aa: CAITGNYGYTF
v_call: TRBV15; cdr3_aa: CATSRVAGDSYNEQFF
v_call: TRBV19; cdr3_aa: CASSIYSGREQYF
v_call: TRBV7-2; cdr3_aa: CASSLLSSGRGNTQYF